This T cell receptor (beta chain) was found in a study of T-cell reconstitution after alpha-beta-depleted transplantation in children listed by TCRdb under 2016. Concerning the study at large: The study quantitatively tracked T-cell immune reconstitution after TCRalphabeta/CD19-depleted allogeneic hematopoietic cell transplantation in children using TCR repertoire profiling.

As to this clonotype: There is no known antigen for this receptor. Per-nucleotide qualities are absent, and no much larger clonotype sits a single base away.

Receptor amplification or capture employed PCR. The run used an Illumina HiSeq 2500. To normalize quantification of the TCRbeta repertoire, the TCR libraries were built with molecular barcoding that relied on unique molecular identifiers. The public reads were quality trimmed at Q25 with fastp and then assembled into clones with MiXCR by TCRdb, keeping productive beta chains. CDR3 protein sequences are deduplicated, and each keeps its most common genes and DNA. The sample contains about 410,000 distinct CDR3 sequences, about a fifth of them found a single time. The top ten constitute approximately 3.9% of the sample. The germline V gene specifies SGHVS as CDR1 and FQNEAQ as CDR2. Germline trimming amounts to 5 bases on V and 6 bases on J, with 10 as the count of junction bases outside the gene matches. The CDR3 covers 15 residues, taking in both the cysteine and the phenylalanine. This entry keeps only the CDR3 DNA: 45 bases, framed from base 1.

The chain is encoded by TRBV7-8 joined to TRBJ2-3; 8 bases in the junction line up with TRBD1. This specimen was PBMCs from the stem cell graft donor, taken from the stem cell graft. The receptor comes from a human donor who donated a stem cell graft to a child with acute myeloid leukemia. CDR3 protein: CASSPDRVTPDTQYF. The DNA sequence is given as TGTGCCAGCAGCCCGGACAGGGTCACCCCCGATACGCAGTATTTT.